The rows below give T cell receptor beta chains drawn from one sample of a study of shared clonotypes between healthy human individuals. Clones were sequenced by immunoSEQ multiplex PCR, and TCRdb holds only the in-frame ones, with some missing. The sample includes under 2.5 million clones, just under 95% of them seen just once. Material for sequencing was naive CD4+ T cells from PBMCs. The receptors come from a man between 18 and 29 years old in good health. Some clones in this sample may be carry-over from other donors' samples. Each CDR3 is given with its conserved first and last residue. Fields, in order: D gene, V gene, clone size, J gene, CDR3 protein, CDR3 DNA. A D gene is named only where the DNA matches it firmly. A clone size is listed for some rows: how often the clone was seen (once, few, many), or a class if it is expanded.

d_gene: NA; v_gene: TRBV19; abundance: NA; j_gene: TRBJ2-4; CDR3aa: CASSIGGETKNIQYF; CDR3nt: TGTGCCAGTAGTATAGGGGGGGAAACCAAAAACATTCAGTACTTC
d_gene: NA; v_gene: TRBV5-1; abundance: NA; j_gene: TRBJ2-1; CDR3aa: CASSLVFGQPERTGNEQFF; CDR3nt: TGCGCCAGCAGCTTGGTATTCGGCCAGCCCGAGAGAACGGGTAATGAGCAGTTCTTC
d_gene: NA; v_gene: TRBV7-9; abundance: NA; j_gene: TRBJ1-4; CDR3aa: CASSTLGSNEKLFF; CDR3nt: TGTGCCAGCAGCACGCTTGGCTCTAATGAAAAACTGTTTTTT
d_gene: TRBD2; v_gene: TRBV30; abundance: NA; j_gene: TRBJ2-5; CDR3aa: CACEGGTSGAGTQYF; CDR3nt: TGTGCCTGCGAGGGCGGGACTAGCGGCGCGGGGACCCAGTACTTC
d_gene: TRBD2; v_gene: TRBV28; abundance: NA; j_gene: TRBJ2-7; CDR3aa: CASSPRGRGPYEQYF; CDR3nt: TGTGCCAGCAGTCCCCGTGGGAGGGGCCCCTACGAGCAGTACTTC
d_gene: NA; v_gene: TRBV5-4; abundance: NA; j_gene: TRBJ1-1; CDR3aa: CASSLRRGRALNTEAFF; CDR3nt: TGTGCCAGCAGCTTGAGAAGGGGCCGAGCTCTGAACACTGAAGCTTTCTTT
d_gene: NA; v_gene: TRBV5-4; abundance: NA; j_gene: TRBJ1-6; CDR3aa: CASSLAQGANSPLHF; CDR3nt: TGTGCCAGCAGCTTGGCTCAGGGTGCGAATTCACCCCTCCACTTT
d_gene: NA; v_gene: TRBV10-1; abundance: NA; j_gene: TRBJ2-4; CDR3aa: CASSESSGDWNIQYF; CDR3nt: TGCGCCAGCAGTGAGTCCTCAGGGGATTGGAACATTCAGTACTTC
d_gene: TRBD2; v_gene: TRBV11-1; abundance: NA; j_gene: TRBJ2-2; CDR3aa: CASSLGAGGTGELFF; CDR3nt: TGTGCCAGCAGCTTAGGCGCGGGGGGTACCGGGGAGCTGTTTTTT
d_gene: NA; v_gene: TRBV2; abundance: NA; j_gene: TRBJ1-5; CDR3aa: CASRADRINQPQHF; CDR3nt: TGTGCCAGCAGAGCTGACAGAATCAATCAGCCCCAACATTTT
d_gene: TRBD2; v_gene: TRBV2; abundance: NA; j_gene: TRBJ2-5; CDR3aa: CASMGLAGRQETQYF; CDR3nt: TGTGCCAGCATGGGACTAGCGGGACGCCAAGAGACCCAGTACTTC
d_gene: NA; v_gene: TRBV4-2; abundance: NA; j_gene: TRBJ2-1; CDR3aa: CASSQTRDEQFF; CDR3nt: TGTGCCAGCAGCCAAACCAGGGATGAGCAGTTCTTC
d_gene: NA; v_gene: TRBV25-1; abundance: NA; j_gene: TRBJ1-4; CDR3aa: CASSERRGGRYTNEKLFF; CDR3nt: TGTGCCAGCAGTGAAAGGAGGGGCGGGCGGTATACTAATGAAAAACTGTTTTTT
d_gene: TRBD1; v_gene: TRBV5-6; abundance: NA; j_gene: TRBJ2-5; CDR3aa: CASSFSGTERETQYF; CDR3nt: TGTGCCAGCAGCTTCTCCGGGACAGAAAGAGAGACCCAGTACTTC
d_gene: TRBD2; v_gene: TRBV18; abundance: once; j_gene: TRBJ2-7; CDR3aa: CASSPKRLAGDEQYF; CDR3nt: TGTGCCAGCTCACCAAAAAGACTAGCGGGAGACGAGCAGTACTTC
d_gene: NA; v_gene: TRBV28; abundance: NA; j_gene: TRBJ2-7; CDR3aa: CASSTGSGYEQYF; CDR3nt: TGTGCCAGCAGTACAGGGTCGGGCTACGAGCAGTACTTC
d_gene: NA; v_gene: TRBV5-4; abundance: NA; j_gene: TRBJ2-5; CDR3aa: CASRGRKRGTQETQYF; CDR3nt: TGTGCCAGCCGAGGTAGGAAGAGAGGGACTCAAGAGACCCAGTACTTC
d_gene: NA; v_gene: TRBV6-4; abundance: NA; j_gene: TRBJ2-3; CDR3aa: CASSDCIPGRIGTDTQYF; CDR3nt: TGTGCCAGCAGTGACTGTATACCCGGGAGAATAGGTACAGATACGCAGTATTTT
d_gene: NA; v_gene: TRBV7-2; abundance: NA; j_gene: TRBJ2-1; CDR3aa: CASSLAWEVRYNEQFF; CDR3nt: TGTGCCAGCAGCTTAGCGTGGGAGGTGAGATACAATGAGCAGTTCTTC
d_gene: NA; v_gene: TRBV4-3; abundance: NA; j_gene: TRBJ2-3; CDR3aa: CASSQMDSTDTQYF; CDR3nt: TGCGCCAGCAGCCAAATGGACAGCACAGATACGCAGTATTTT
d_gene: NA; v_gene: TRBV30; abundance: NA; j_gene: TRBJ2-7; CDR3aa: CAWSVSREQYF; CDR3nt: TGTGCCTGGAGTGTGAGCCGAGAGCAGTACTTC
d_gene: TRBD2; v_gene: TRBV7-2; abundance: NA; j_gene: TRBJ2-1; CDR3aa: CASSLVGTSGSPNEQFF; CDR3nt: TGTGCCAGCAGCTTAGTAGGGACTAGCGGGAGTCCTAATGAGCAGTTCTTC
d_gene: TRBD2; v_gene: TRBV28; abundance: NA; j_gene: TRBJ2-3; CDR3aa: CASSSPSGRGDTQYF; CDR3nt: TGTGCCAGCAGTTCCCCTAGCGGGAGAGGAGATACGCAGTATTTT
d_gene: NA; v_gene: TRBV15; abundance: NA; j_gene: TRBJ1-2; CDR3aa: CATSGARVGYGYTF; CDR3nt: TGTGCCACCAGCGGAGCCCGAGTAGGGTATGGCTACACCTTC
d_gene: TRBD1; v_gene: TRBV6-5; abundance: NA; j_gene: TRBJ2-7; CDR3aa: CASTQDRASYEQYF; CDR3nt: TGTGCCAGCACGCAGGACAGGGCAAGCTACGAGCAGTACTTC
d_gene: NA; v_gene: TRBV10-3; abundance: once; j_gene: TRBJ2-3; CDR3aa: CAIKGPSTDTQYF; CDR3nt: TGTGCCATCAAGGGGCCGAGCACAGATACGCAGTATTTT
d_gene: NA; v_gene: TRBV7-2; abundance: few; j_gene: TRBJ2-7; CDR3aa: CASSRDLTYEQYF; CDR3nt: TGTGCCAGCAGTAGGGACTTGACCTACGAGCAGTACTTC